A single sample is the source of the 24 T cell receptor beta chains below, sequenced in a study of cytomegalovirus exposure and HLA in healthy donors. Vbeta (60) and Jbeta (13) primers were used in the PCR. Here immunoSEQ multiplex PCR was the method, and the copy in TCRdb shows in-frame clones only, minus some. In all, the sample yields fewer than 200,000 clones. The sample comprised PBMCs. The receptors come from a woman aged 60-70 years in good health and CMV-seronegative.

The chain couples TRBV4-1 to TRBJ1-2; D call uncertain. V was trimmed by 6 bases and J by 5 bases, leaving 16 bases between them. Germline loops: CDR1 MGHRA, CDR2 YSYEKL. The CDR3 has 14 amino acids. The CDR3 coding sequence is TGCGCCAGCAGGCACCACGGGGTTATGTATGGCTACACCTTC. It is translated as CASRHHGVMYGYTF.

The chain links TRBV9 to TRBJ1-2, with D possibly TRBD1 on 5 matching bases. V gave up 0 bases and J gave up 4 bases, with 10 bases separating them. This CDR3 region has 14 residues. The germline gives CDR1 SGDLS, CDR2 YYNGEE. The CDR3 loop is CASSVETGPYGYTF. CDR3 nucleotide sequence: TGTGCCAGCAGCGTAGAAACAGGACCCTATGGCTACACCTTC.

The genes are TRBV27 and TRBJ2-1; TRBD2 agrees at 8 bases. The CDR3 loop spans 15 amino acids. Germline trimming cut 5 bases from V and 3 bases from J; bases unmatched to any gene: 6. Germline CDR1 MNHEY, CDR2 SMNVEV (reference sequence). The CDR3 nucleotides are TGTGCCAGCAGTCCAGCGGGGGTTTACTACAATGAGCAGTTCTTC. Amino acids: CASSPAGVYYNEQFF.

The V call is TRBV11-3, the J call TRBJ1-1; TRBD1 is a possible D gene (6 bases). The V gene lost 5 bases and the J gene lost 1 base, with 11 bases spanning the gap. CDR3 size: 14 residues. From germline, CDR1 is SGHNT and CDR2 YENEEA. CDR3 sequence (DNA): TGTGCCAGCAGCCGAGGGGGTACGAACACTGAAGCTTTCTTT. Protein: CASSRGGTNTEAFF. The variable domain in full, completed from reference TRBV11-3 and TRBJ1-1, reads EAGVVQSPRYKIIEKKQPVAFWCNPISGHNTLYWYLQNLGQGPELLIRYENEEAVDDSQLPKDRFSAERLKGVDSTLKIQPAELGDSAVYLCASSRGGTNTEAFFGQGTRLTVV.

V usage is TRBV10-2 and J usage is TRBJ2-1, with 9 bases identical to TRBD1. Germline trimming cut 6 bases from V and 5 bases from J; bases unmatched to any gene: 5. There are 14 residues in the CDR3. Germline V gives CDR1 WSHSY, CDR2 SAAADI. The CDR3 sequence is CASRGQGKDNEQFF. The DNA for the CDR3 is TGCGCCAGCAGGGGACAGGGAAAAGACAATGAGCAGTTCTTC.

This chain links TRBV5-1 with TRBJ2-3, with D perhaps matching TRBD1 (7 bases). V lost 4 bases and J 6 bases, leaving 21 bases between the germline ends. CDR1 is SGHRS, CDR2 YFSETQ, per germline. The CDR3 runs 16 residues. CDR3: CASSPGQGGLGDTQYF. The DNA for the CDR3 is TGCGCCAGCAGCCCCGGCCAGGGGGGCTTAGGGGATACGCAGTATTTT. Together with reference TRBV5-1 and TRBJ2-3, the CDR3 gives the full variable domain: KAGVTQTPRYLIKTRGQQVTLSCSPISGHRSVSWYQQTPGQGLQFLFEYFSETQRNKGNFPGRFSGRQFSNSRSEMNVSTLELGDSALYLCASSPGQGGLGDTQYFGPGTRLTVL.

V gene TRBV6-5 combines with J gene TRBJ2-3, with D unclear. CDR3 length equals 14 residues. Germline values: CDR1 MNHEY, CDR2 SVGAGI. Trimming stripped 4 bases from V and 2 bases from J, with 10 bases between. This CDR3 is CASSFPSYTDTQYF. The CDR3 DNA reads TGTGCCAGCAGTTTCCCCTCTTACACAGATACGCAGTATTTT.

V gene TRBV5-4 combines with J gene TRBJ2-7, with 7 bases fitting TRBD2. Germline assignment: CDR1 SGHNT and CDR2 YYREEE (reference sequence). The V segment lost 4 bases and the J segment 1 base; nucleotides outside the gene matches: 8. The CDR3 is 15 amino acids. The CDR3 DNA reads as TGTGCCAGCAGCCCCGAGGGGAGGGGTTCCTACGAGCAGTACTTC. It codes for CASSPEGRGSYEQYF. Complete variable domain (other parts from reference TRBV5-4 and TRBJ2-7): ETGVTQSPTHLIKTRGQQVTLRCSSQSGHNTVSWYQQALGQGPQFIFQYYREEENGRGNFPPRFSGLQFPNYSSELNVNALELDDSALYLCASSPEGRGSYEQYFGPGTRLTVT.

The chain recombines TRBV6-5 with TRBJ2-1; 11 nucleotides match TRBD2. The CDR3 has 15 residues. The germline V gene has CDR1 MNHEY and CDR2 SVGAGI. Losses at the gene ends were 2 bases for V and 10 bases for J; bases not matched to a gene: 7. The CDR3 region has the DNA TGTGCCAGCAGTTACCACCCTAGCGGGGGGCGGGAGCAGTTCTTC. Its translation: CASSYHPSGGREQFF.

The gene calls are TRBV18 and TRBJ2-1; a possible D gene is TRBD1 (5 bases). The V and J ends lost 5 bases and 0 bases respectively, with 8 bases between them. CDR3 length: 14 amino acids. Germline CDR1 is KGHSH and CDR2 is LQKENI. The CDR3 region has the DNA TGTGCCAGCTCAGCGACAGTCTCCTACAATGAGCAGTTCTTC. Translated, it gives CASSATVSYNEQFF.

The chain couples TRBV6-6 to TRBJ2-3, with TRBD2 matching 9 bases. Trimming took 5 bases from V and 2 from J; bases not matched to a gene: 5. The CDR3 consists of 15 residues. CDR1 and CDR2 (germline): MNHNY, SVGAGI (reference sequence). This CDR3 reads CASSPRTSDTDTQYF. The CDR3 nucleotides read TGTGCCAGCAGTCCTCGGACTAGCGACACAGATACGCAGTATTTT.

The chain carries TRBV14 and TRBJ1-2, with D possibly being TRBD1 (5 bases). The CDR3 loop spans 16 amino acids. The germline V gene has CDR1 SGHDN and CDR2 FVKESK. V was clipped by 1 base and J by 2 bases, with 14 bases between them. The DNA of the CDR3 is TGTGCCAGCAGCCAAGCCAGGGACTTCATCAACTATGGCTACACCTTC. Its protein is CASSQARDFINYGYTF.

The V call is TRBV19, the J call TRBJ1-1; TRBD1 agrees at 8 bases. The length of the CDR3 is 15 residues. The germline CDR1 and CDR2 sequences are LNHDA and SQIVND (reference sequence). The trim removed 3 bases at V and 1 base at J, leaving 4 bases unmatched. The CDR3 sequence: CASSIGQGWNTEAFF. CDR3 DNA sequence: TGTGCCAGTAGTATTGGACAGGGTTGGAACACTGAAGCTTTCTTT.

This rearrangement joins TRBV27 to TRBJ1-6, with 8 bases matching TRBD1. This CDR3 spans 17 amino acids. With V trimmed by 4 bases and J by 0 bases, 5 bases remained unmatched. The germline V gene has CDR1 MNHEY and CDR2 SMNVEV (reference sequence). The CDR3 DNA follows: TGTGCCAGCAGTTCGGGACAGGCGAGCTCCTATAATTCACCCCTCCACTTT. Its protein is CASSSGQASSYNSPLHF.

The chain is built from TRBV7-3 and TRBJ2-1, with 7 nucleotides matching TRBD1. The germline V gene has CDR1 SGHTA and CDR2 FQGTGA. The CDR3 runs to 15 residues. Unmatched junction bases numbered 8, after V lost 4 bases and J lost 5 bases. The CDR3 sequence: CASSSVGTVNNEQFF. Here the CDR3 DNA reads TGTGCCAGCAGCTCGGTTGGGACAGTCAACAATGAGCAGTTCTTC. Looking up the rest from reference TRBV7-3 and TRBJ2-1 gives the full variable domain: GAGVSQTPSNKVTEKGKYVELRCDPISGHTALYWYRQSLGQGPEFLIYFQGTGAADDSGLPNDRFFAVRPEGSVSTLKIQRTERGDSAVYLCASSSVGTVNNEQFFGPGTRLTVL.

In DNA, the CDR3 is TGCAGCGTTCACCCGGGTCCTAACTATGGCTACACCTTC. This codes for CSVHPGPNYGYTF. This rearrangement joins TRBV29-1 to TRBJ1-2; D remains ambiguous. Trimming took 5 bases from V and 0 from J, leaving 10 bases between them. The germline V gene has CDR1 SQVTM and CDR2 ANQGSEA. The CDR3 has 13 amino acids.

This rearrangement joins TRBV30 to TRBJ1-1, with 11 bases aligning to TRBD1. V dropped 4 bases and J dropped 6; count of bases not matched to a gene: 4. CDR3 length: 13 amino acids. Germline assignment: CDR1 GTSNPN and CDR2 SVGIG (reference sequence). The CDR3 spells CAWTGDRGSEAFF. CDR3 bases: TGTGCCTGGACCGGGGACAGGGGGTCTGAAGCTTTCTTT.

The J gene is TRBJ2-1, the V gene TRBV6-1; no definite D call. The CDR3 totals 13 residues. V lost 5 bases and J 3 bases, leaving 8 bases between the germline ends. Looked up from germline, CDR1 is MNHNS and CDR2 is SASEGT. The CDR3 sequence: CASSKNSYNEQFF. The CDR3 region has the DNA TGTGCCAGCAGTAAGAACAGCTACAATGAGCAGTTCTTC.

The rearrangement links TRBV20-1 to TRBJ1-1, with no clear D. Germline CDR1 DFQATT, CDR2 SNEGSKA (reference sequence). The CDR3 totals 11 residues. CDR3 loop: CSSRRDTEAFF. For the CDR3, the DNA is TGCAGCTCCCGGCGGGACACTGAAGCTTTCTTT.

This rearrangement joins TRBV10-3 to TRBJ1-2; D remains unclear. Trimming stripped 2 bases from V and 4 bases from J, with 11 bases between. The CDR3 sequence is 14 residues long. Looked up from germline, CDR1 is ENHRY and CDR2 is SYGVKD. The CDR3 region is CAISEVVRVYGYTF. CDR3 DNA: TGTGCCATCAGTGAGGTCGTACGAGTCTATGGCTACACCTTC.

The chain couples TRBV29-1 to TRBJ1-1; D unclear. Germline lookup yields CDR1 SQVTM and CDR2 ANQGSEA. CDR3 length: 12 residues. Between the trimmed V and J ends, which lost 4 bases and 10 bases, there was a span of 16 bases. The CDR3 DNA follows: TGCAGCGTTGTAGAGTTTCCGAACGGAGCTTTCTTT. It yields the protein CSVVEFPNGAFF.

CDR3 sequence reads: CASSEVRGETNEKLFF. DNA of the CDR3: TGTGCCAGCAGCGAAGTCAGGGGGGAAACTAATGAAAAACTGTTTTTT. The chain has TRBV7-2 and TRBJ1-4; 7 nucleotides agree with TRBD1. V lost 5 bases and J lost 1; bases outside the gene matches: 7. This CDR3 is 16 amino acids long. Germline V gene data show CDR1 as SGHTA and CDR2 as FQGNSA.

The CDR3 region is CASSEGQGDTGELFF. As DNA, the CDR3 is TGTGCCAGCAGCGAGGGGCAGGGGGACACCGGGGAGCTGTTTTTT. The chain recombines TRBV9 with TRBJ2-2; TRBD1 matches at 7 bases. After removal of 3 bases from V and 3 bases from J, the junction contained 5 bases not matched to a gene. The CDR3 extends over 15 amino acids. Germline CDR1 reads SGDLS; CDR2 reads YYNGEE.

The V and J genes are TRBV5-1 and TRBJ2-3; D remains unclear. The V gene lost 6 bases and the J gene lost 0 bases, with 11 bases spanning the gap. The CDR3 is made up of 14 amino acids. The germline gives CDR1 SGHRS, CDR2 YFSETQ. CDR3 DNA sequence: TGCGCCAGCAACGGCGGCTCTAGCACAGATACGCAGTATTTT. Residues: CASNGGSSTDTQYF.